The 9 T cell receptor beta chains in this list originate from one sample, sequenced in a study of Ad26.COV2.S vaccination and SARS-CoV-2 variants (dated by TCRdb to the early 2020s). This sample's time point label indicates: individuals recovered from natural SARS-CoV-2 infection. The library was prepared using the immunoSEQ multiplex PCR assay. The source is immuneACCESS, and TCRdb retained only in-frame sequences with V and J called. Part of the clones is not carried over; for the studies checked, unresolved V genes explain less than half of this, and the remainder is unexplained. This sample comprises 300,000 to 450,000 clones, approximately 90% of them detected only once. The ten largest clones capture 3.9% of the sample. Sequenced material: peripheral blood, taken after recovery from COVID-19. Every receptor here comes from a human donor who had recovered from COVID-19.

The CDR3 coding sequence is TGTGCCAGCAGCACAGGGGACGGAAACACCATATATTTT. This codes for CASSTGDGNTIYF. V is TRBV6-6 and J is TRBJ1-3; 7 bases are shared with TRBD1. V trimming: 6 bases; J trimming: 4 bases; junction bases outside the gene matches: 3. Germline-derived CDR1 and CDR2 are MNHNY and SVGAGI (reference sequence). This CDR3 has 13 residues.

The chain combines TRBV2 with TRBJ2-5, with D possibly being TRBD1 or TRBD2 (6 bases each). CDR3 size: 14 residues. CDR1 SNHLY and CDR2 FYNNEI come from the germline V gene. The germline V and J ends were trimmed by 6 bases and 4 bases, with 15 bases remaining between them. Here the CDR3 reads CASSPFGGRETQYF. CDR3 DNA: TGTGCCAGCAGCCCCTTCGGGGGCCGAGAGACCCAGTACTTC. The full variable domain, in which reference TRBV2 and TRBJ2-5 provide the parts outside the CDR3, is EPEVTQTPSHQVTQMGQEVILRCVPISNHLYFYWYRQILGQKVEFLVSFYNNEISEKSEIFDDQFSVERPDGSNFTLKIRSTKLEDSAMYFCASSPFGGRETQYFGPGTRLLVL.

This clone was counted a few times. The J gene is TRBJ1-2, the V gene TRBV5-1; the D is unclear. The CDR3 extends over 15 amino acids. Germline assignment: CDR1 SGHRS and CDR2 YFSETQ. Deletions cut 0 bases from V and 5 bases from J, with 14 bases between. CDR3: CASSLVGSMDYGYTF. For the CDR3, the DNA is TGCGCCAGCAGCTTGGTAGGCTCGATGGATTATGGCTACACCTTC.

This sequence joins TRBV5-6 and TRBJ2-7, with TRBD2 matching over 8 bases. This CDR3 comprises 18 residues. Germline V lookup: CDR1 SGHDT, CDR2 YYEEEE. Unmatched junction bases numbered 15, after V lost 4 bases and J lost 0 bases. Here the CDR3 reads CASSPTGLGLESSYEQYF. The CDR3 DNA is TGTGCCAGCAGCCCGACGGGACTAGGCTTAGAAAGCTCCTACGAGCAGTACTTC.

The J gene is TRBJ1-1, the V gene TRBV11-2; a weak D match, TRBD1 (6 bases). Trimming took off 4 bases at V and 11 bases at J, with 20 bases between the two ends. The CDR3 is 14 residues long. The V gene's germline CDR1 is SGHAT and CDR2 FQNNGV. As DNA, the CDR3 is TGTGCCAGCAGCTCCGGAACAGGGTCATTCTGGGCTTTCTTT. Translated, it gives CASSSGTGSFWAFF.

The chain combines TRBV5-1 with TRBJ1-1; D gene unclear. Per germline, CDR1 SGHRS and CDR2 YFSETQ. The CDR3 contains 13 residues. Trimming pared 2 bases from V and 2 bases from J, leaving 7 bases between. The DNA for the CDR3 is TGCGCCAGCAGCTTCGAGGCTAACACTGAAGCTTTCTTT. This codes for CASSFEANTEAFF.

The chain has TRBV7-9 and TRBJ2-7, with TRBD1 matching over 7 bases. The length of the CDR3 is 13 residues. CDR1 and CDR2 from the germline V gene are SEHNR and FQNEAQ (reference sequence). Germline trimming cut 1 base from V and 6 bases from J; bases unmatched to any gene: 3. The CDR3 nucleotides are TGTGCCAGCAGCTTAGAGACAGGGCGCGAGCAGTACTTC. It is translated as CASSLETGREQYF.

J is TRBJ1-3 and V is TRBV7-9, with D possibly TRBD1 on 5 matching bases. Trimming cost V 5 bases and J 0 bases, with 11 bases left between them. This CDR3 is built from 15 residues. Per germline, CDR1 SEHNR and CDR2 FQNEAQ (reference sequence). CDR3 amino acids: CASSRGTDSGNTIYF. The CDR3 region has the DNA TGTGCCAGCAGCCGGGGGACCGACTCTGGAAACACCATATATTTT.

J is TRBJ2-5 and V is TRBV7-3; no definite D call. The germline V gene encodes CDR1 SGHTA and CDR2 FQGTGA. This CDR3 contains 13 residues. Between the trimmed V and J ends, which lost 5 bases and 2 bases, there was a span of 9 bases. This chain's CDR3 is CASSLYSQETQYF. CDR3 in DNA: TGTGCCAGCAGCCTTTACAGTCAAGAGACCCAGTACTTC.